Listed below are T cell receptor beta chains from one sample, sequenced in a study of blood T cell repertoires in COVID-19. Measured with immunoSEQ multiplex PCR; TCRdb has only the in-frame clones, and not every one. The data hold about 220,000 clones, with less than 90% observed a single time. Specimen: PBMCs or T cells enriched from blood (not recorded which). Receptors originate from a woman aged 40-49 years who had recovered from COVID-19. The CDR3 runs from the conserved cysteine through the conserved F or W. A D gene is named only where the DNA matches it firmly. Clone size appears in some rows only: once, few, many, or a class for an expanded clone.

TRBV19	.	.	TRBJ1-5	TGTGCCAGTAGTATCCGGGGAAACGGCAATCAGCCCCAGCATTTT	CASSIRGNGNQPQHF
TRBV30	TRBD1	once	TRBJ2-6	TGTGCCTGGAGTGTCTTAGGGGGCTTCGGGGCCAACGTCCTGACTTTC	CAWSVLGGFGANVLTF
TRBV6-2/TRBV6-3	TRBD2	.	TRBJ2-3	TGTGCCAGCAGTACCCCCGATAGCGGGAGGGGAGATACGCAGTATTTT	CASSTPDSGRGDTQYF
TRBV9	TRBD1	.	TRBJ1-2	TGTGCCAGCAGCGCAGGGGGCAACTATGGCTACACCTTC	CASSAGGNYGYTF
TRBV7-9	.	.	TRBJ1-1	TGTGCCAGCAGCTTAGCCGGTGGGAACACTGAAGCTTTCTTT	CASSLAGGNTEAFF
TRBV10-2	TRBD2	once	TRBJ2-3	TGCGCCAGCAGTGAGGGACTAGTTGCAGATACGCAGTATTTT	CASSEGLVADTQYF
TRBV2	.	.	TRBJ2-3	TGTGCCAGCAGTGAAAGCGATACGCAGTATTTT	CASSESDTQYF
TRBV24-1	TRBD1	.	TRBJ2-5	TGTGCCACCAGTGACTTTACAGGGGGAGAGGGAGAGACCCAGTACTTC	CATSDFTGGEGETQYF
TRBV19	.	few	TRBJ2-2	TGTGCCAGTAGTATAACGGTCTCCGGGGAGCTGTTTTTT	CASSITVSGELFF
TRBV28	.	once	TRBJ1-2	TGTGCCAGCAGTCCGTCGGTAAACTATGGCTACACCTTC	CASSPSVNYGYTF
TRBV19	.	.	TRBJ2-2	TGTGCCAGTAGTGATCTACGTCGTGTTGCCGGGGAGCTGTTTTTT	CASSDLRRVAGELFF
TRBV7-2	.	.	TRBJ1-3	TGTGCCAGCAGCCCCCTGGCTCGCTCTGGAAACACCATATATTTT	CASSPLARSGNTIYF
TRBV10-3	TRBD1	.	TRBJ1-5	TGTGCCATCAGGGAAGAACAGGGGAAGCCCCAGCATTTT	CAIREEQGKPQHF
TRBV5-1	.	few	TRBJ1-3	TGCGCCAGCCAACAGGGCTCTGGAAACACCATATATTTT	CASQQGSGNTIYF
TRBV28	.	.	TRBJ2-7	TGTGCCAGCACCCCGGGAAGAGTCTCCTACGAGCAGTACTTC	CASTPGRVSYEQYF
TRBV5-1	.	.	TRBJ1-2	TGCGCCAGCAGCTTCGGGGGTAGTGGCTACACCTTC	CASSFGGSGYTF
TRBV11-2	.	.	TRBJ2-1	TGTGCCAGCAGCTCCCAACGAGTATGGCAGTTCTTC	CASSSQRVWQFF
TRBV28	.	.	TRBJ2-7	TGTGCCAGCAGTTTTGTGGGACAAGCAAGCCCGGGAAACTTC	CASSFVGQASPGNF
TRBV9	TRBD1	.	TRBJ1-1	TGTGCCAGCAGCGTAGGGCTAACAGGGGCCCCTGGGGCTTTCTTT	CASSVGLTGAPGAFF
TRBV28	.	few	TRBJ2-1	TGTGCCAGCTCTTGGAGGGACCAGCGGAAGAATGAGCAGTTCTTC	CASSWRDQRKNEQFF
TRBV13	.	.	TRBJ2-1	TGTGCCAGCAGCCGCGTAAGGGAGGCAGGAAATGAGCAGTTCTTC	CASSRVREAGNEQFF
TRBV18	TRBD2	.	TRBJ2-1	TGTGCCAGCTCACCACTCCCACTAGCGGGAGTTCAGTCCTACAATGAGCAGTTCTTC	CASSPLPLAGVQSYNEQFF
TRBV4-1	.	.	TRBJ1-6	TGCGCCAGCAGCAAATTGGCTTACTCCTATAATTCACCCCTCCACTTT	CASSKLAYSYNSPLHF
TRBV27	.	.	TRBJ2-7	TGTGCCAGCAGTTTCCGGGGCAGGGGGCTAGCGGATAGCTCCTACGAGCAGTACTTC	CASSFRGRGLADSSYEQYF
TRBV29-1	TRBD2	.	TRBJ2-3	TGCAGCGTTGTTGATAGCGGGAGGCCCCCGGGAGATACGCAGTATTTT	CSVVDSGRPPGDTQYF
TRBV7-9	.	.	TRBJ2-2	TGTGCCAGCACCCTCCGGGGTGGCGGGGAGCTGTTTTTT	CASTLRGGGELFF
TRBV27	.	.	TRBJ1-1	TGTGCCAGCAGTTTATTATGGGTCGACGGGGAGAACACTGAAGCTTTCTTT	CASSLLWVDGENTEAFF
TRBV5-6	.	.	TRBJ2-1	TGTGCGGTCAGCGGAGGCCGAGAGCACAATGAGCAGTTCTTC	CAVSGGREHNEQFF
TRBV9	TRBD2	.	TRBJ2-2	TGTGCCAGCAGCGTTACTAGCGGGAGATCAACCGGGGAGCTGTTTTTT	CASSVTSGRSTGELFF
TRBV6-2/TRBV6-3	TRBD2	.	TRBJ2-1	TGTGCCAGCAGTTCGCCAACTAGCGCAAATGCCTACAATGAGCAGTTCTTC	CASSSPTSANAYNEQFF
TRBV4-1	TRBD1	.	TRBJ1-4	TGCGCCAGCAGCCAACGGACAGGGGTAGGAGAAAAACTGTTTTTT	CASSQRTGVGEKLFF
TRBV28	TRBD2	.	TRBJ2-2	TGTGCCAGCAGTTTAGGGAGAGCGGGAGGGCCGGCCGGGGAGCTGTTTTTT	CASSLGRAGGPAGELFF
TRBV5-1	.	.	TRBJ2-5	TGCGCCAGCAGCTTTTCCAGGGGCGAGACCCAGTACTTC	CASSFSRGETQYF
TRBV13	.	.	TRBJ1-1	TGTGCCAGCAGCACCATCTCCAGGGACACTGAAGCTTTCTTT	CASSTISRDTEAFF
TRBV7-2	TRBD1	few	TRBJ1-6	TGTGCCAGCAGCCCTAAGACAGGGAGTGCCTCAAATTCACCCCTCCACTTT	CASSPKTGSASNSPLHF
TRBV7-8	.	.	TRBJ1-4	TGTGCCAGCAGCTTAGAAGAGGGGGTTAATGAAAAACTGTTTTTT	CASSLEEGVNEKLFF
TRBV24-1	TRBD1	.	TRBJ2-3	TGTGCCACCATGGCGCCCTCGGGACAGGGGGTAGATACGCAGTATTTT	CATMAPSGQGVDTQYF
TRBV27	.	.	TRBJ1-6	TGTGCCAGCAGTCGTCGGAGGGGTTTCGAGAGTAATTCACCCCTCCACTTT	CASSRRRGFESNSPLHF
TRBV2	.	.	TRBJ2-1	TGTGCCAGCAGTCTGGGCTCGCTCCCCTACAATGAGCAGTTCTTC	CASSLGSLPYNEQFF
TRBV9	TRBD1	.	TRBJ1-1	TGTGCCAGCAGTAGGGGGCCATCGAACACTGAAGCTTTCTTT	CASSRGPSNTEAFF
TRBV19	TRBD1	.	TRBJ1-2	TGTGCCAGTAGTACGGAGGGGCAGGGGGCTCGAGGCTACACCTTC	CASSTEGQGARGYTF
TRBV7-9	.	few	TRBJ2-1	TGTGCCAGCAGACGGACTCTCGGGGTGGATGAGCAGTTCTTC	CASRRTLGVDEQFF
TRBV27	TRBD1	.	TRBJ1-6	TGTGCCAGCAAGCTACCGGGACAGGAGAACAATTCACCCCTCCACTTT	CASKLPGQENNSPLHF
TRBV7-6	.	.	TRBJ2-2	TGTGCCAGCAGCCCTAGACAGATGAACACCGGGGAGCTGTTTTTT	CASSPRQMNTGELFF
TRBV7-9	.	.	TRBJ2-7	TGTGCCAGCAGCAATGGAGGGGCCTACGAGCAGTACTTC	CASSNGGAYEQYF
TRBV19	.	.	TRBJ2-6	TGTGCCAGTAGTACCCAGAACTCTGGGGCCAACGTCCTGACTTTC	CASSTQNSGANVLTF